The next 23 T cell receptor beta chains were all read from a single sample in a study of vaccination effects on CD4 cells after COVID-19. Following 10 days of culture, CD4+ T cells were isolated. Produced via immunoSEQ multiplex PCR; TCRdb's table is partial and in-frame only. The data show tens of thousands of clones, roughly 73% seen once. These receptors' targets are unknown. This specimen was CD4+ T cells from PBMCs cultured without peptide, taken before COVID-19 vaccination. The receptor source for this set is a human donor who received a COVID-19 vaccine.

Here the CDR3 reads CASSLDRLEGAQYF. DNA of the CDR3: TGTGCCAGCAGTCTGGACAGGTTAGAAGGGGCCCAGTACTTC. The V and J genes are TRBV27 and TRBJ2-5; 7 bases are shared with TRBD1. The CDR3 has 14 amino acids. Germline values: CDR1 MNHEY, CDR2 SMNVEV (reference sequence). Trimming removed 5 bases from V and 9 bases from J; junction bases left unmatched: 12.

The chain joins TRBV5-4 to TRBJ1-1, with D perhaps TRBD1 (6 bases). V lost 5 bases and J lost 1, with 15 bases in between. The V gene's germline CDR1 is SGHNT and CDR2 YYREEE (reference sequence). The CDR3 loop spans 15 amino acids. The CDR3 region has the DNA TGTGCCAGCAGGGTTGCGGGGGCTAAGAACACTGAAGCTTTCTTT. Encoded protein: CASRVAGAKNTEAFF.

The chain recombines TRBV6-2 or TRBV6-3 with TRBJ2-3, with 8 bases fitting TRBD1. Germline values: CDR1 MNHEY, CDR2 SVGEGT. Germline trimming cut 4 bases from V and 2 bases from J; bases unmatched to any gene: 2. The CDR3 spans 14 residues. The CDR3: CASSWTGTTDTQYF. The CDR3, as DNA: TGTGCCAGCAGTTGGACAGGGACCACAGATACGCAGTATTTT.

J is TRBJ1-5 and V is TRBV19; D is perhaps TRBD1 (5 bases). The CDR3 covers 15 residues. Germline V gene data show CDR1 as LNHDA and CDR2 as SQIVND (reference sequence). Between the trimmed V and J ends, which lost 1 base and 9 bases, there was a span of 16 bases. The CDR3 region is CASSIGRSQGRPQHF. The CDR3 DNA is TGTGCCAGTAGTATAGGGAGATCGCAGGGTCGGCCCCAGCATTTT.

The chain employs TRBV30 and TRBJ2-5; possible D gene TRBD1, 6 bases. The germline V gene has CDR1 GTSNPN and CDR2 SVGIG (reference sequence). The CDR3 has 13 amino acids. V lost 3 bases to trimming and J lost 2 bases, with 10 bases between them. The CDR3: CAWSNRVQETQYF. The CDR3, as DNA: TGTGCCTGGAGCAACAGGGTTCAAGAGACCCAGTACTTC.

This clone has only a few counts. The V gene is TRBV14, the J gene TRBJ2-2; the match to TRBD1 covers 8 bases. This CDR3 has 17 residues. Trimming cost V 3 bases and J 5 bases; bases outside gene matches: 11. Per the germline V gene, CDR1 is SGHDN and CDR2 is FVKESK. The CDR3 sequence: CASSQLRTGILTGELFF. CDR3 bases: TGTGCCAGCAGCCAGCTCAGGACAGGGATCCTGACCGGGGAGCTGTTTTTT.

The chain combines TRBV7-9 with TRBJ1-4; 9 nucleotides align to TRBD1. Germline CDR1 reads SEHNR; CDR2 reads FQNEAQ (reference sequence). This CDR3 contains 15 residues. V was pared by 3 bases and J by 8 bases, with 7 bases of the junction left unmatched. CDR3 sequence (DNA): TGTGCCAGCAGCTTGGGACAGGGAGGCAAGGAAAAACTGTTTTTT. It translates to CASSLGQGGKEKLFF. Supplemented by reference TRBV7-9 and TRBJ1-4, the full variable domain reads DTGVSQNPRHKITKRGQNVTFRCDPISEHNRLYWYRQTLGQGPEFLTYFQNEAQLEKSRLLSDRFSAERPKGSFSTLEIQRTEQGDSAMYLCASSLGQGGKEKLFFGSGTQLSVL.

The chain couples TRBV12-3 or TRBV12-4 to TRBJ1-2; D gene unclear. Trimming stripped 6 bases from V and 8 bases from J, with 13 bases between. The CDR3 has 12 residues. CDR3 loop: CASSVKGYGYTF. DNA for the CDR3: TGTGCCAGCAGCGTTAAGGGCTACGGCTACACCTTC.

J is TRBJ2-7 and V is TRBV3-1 (or the pseudogene TRBV3-2); 7 nucleotides align to TRBD2. CDR3 size: 12 residues. The germline V gene has CDR1 LGHDT and CDR2 YNNKEL (reference sequence). V shed 1 base, J shed 10 bases, and the junction held 4 bases outside the gene matches. The CDR3 sequence: CASSQGERDQYF. CDR3 DNA sequence: TGTGCCAGCAGCCAAGGGGAGCGGGACCAGTACTTC.

This chain connects TRBV2 to TRBJ2-3; TRBD2 is a possible D gene (5 bases). Germline-derived CDR1 and CDR2 are SNHLY and FYNNEI. V lost 8 bases to trimming and J lost 2 bases, with 11 bases between them. This CDR3 region has 13 residues. The DNA of the CDR3 is TGTGCCAGCTGTGGAGGTCACACAGATACGCAGTATTTT. Encoded protein: CASCGGHTDTQYF.

The CDR3 coding sequence is TGTGCCAGCAGTTTAACGGGCGGAACCTACGAGCAGTACTTC. This gives the protein CASSLTGGTYEQYF. This chain uses TRBV27 with TRBJ2-7; D not certain. Trimming cost V 2 bases and J 2 bases, with 10 bases left between them. The CDR3 totals 14 residues. Germline lookup yields CDR1 MNHEY and CDR2 SMNVEV (reference sequence).

There are a few counts of this clone. The chain is built from TRBV27 and TRBJ2-3, with 14 nucleotides matching TRBD2. Germline trimming cut 5 bases from V and 7 bases from J; bases unmatched to any gene: 5. CDR1 MNHEY and CDR2 SMNVEV come from the germline V gene (reference sequence). CDR3 length: 15 amino acids. CDR3 sequence (DNA): TGTGCCAGCAGTCCGACTAGCGGGAGGGCTTATACGCAGTATTTT. Translated, it gives CASSPTSGRAYTQYF.

The V gene is TRBV12-3 or TRBV12-4, the J gene TRBJ1-2; D gene unclear. The CDR3 has 13 amino acids. Trimming took 7 bases from V and 12 from J, leaving 21 bases between them. CDR3 DNA: TGTGCCAGCACTCAAGGAGGATCTGGCTTAAACACCTTC. Protein: CASTQGGSGLNTF.

The gene calls are TRBV2 and TRBJ2-7; 8 nucleotides agree with TRBD2. V was pared by 9 bases and J by 1 base, with 11 bases of the junction left unmatched. Germline CDR1 is SNHLY and CDR2 is FYNNEI. The CDR3 runs 15 residues. This CDR3 is CASSSLAGGSYEQYF. The CDR3 DNA reads TGTGCCAGTTCTTCTCTGGCGGGGGGTTCCTACGAGCAGTACTTC.

The chain employs TRBV4-2 and TRBJ1-3; D not certain. Germline V gene lookup returns CDR1 LGHNA and CDR2 YNFKEQ. This CDR3 is 16 amino acids long. The V and J ends lost 0 bases and 0 bases respectively, with 9 bases between them. The DNA of the CDR3 is TGTGCCAGCAGCCAAGACGACGGCAGCTCTGGAAACACCATATATTTT. It codes for CASSQDDGSSGNTIYF.

V is TRBV7-2 and J is TRBJ2-1; D is unresolved. Germline lookup yields CDR1 SGHTA and CDR2 FQGNSA. V shed 3 bases and J shed 5 bases, with 8 bases lying between them. The CDR3 totals 13 residues. The CDR3 loop is CASSFSRNNEQFF. In DNA form, the CDR3 reads TGTGCCAGCAGCTTCAGTAGGAACAATGAGCAGTTCTTC.

CDR3 in amino acids: CASSRDRGGDTQYF. In DNA, the CDR3 is TGCGCCAGCAGCAGGGACAGGGGGGGAGATACGCAGTATTTT. The chain has TRBV5-1 and TRBJ2-3; 11 nucleotides line up with TRBD1. J lost 5 bases, V lost 4 bases, and 3 bases had no gene match. Germline V gene data show CDR1 as SGHRS and CDR2 as YFSETQ. There are 14 residues in the CDR3. Full variable domain (remainder filled in from reference TRBV5-1 and TRBJ2-3): KAGVTQTPRYLIKTRGQQVTLSCSPISGHRSVSWYQQTPGQGLQFLFEYFSETQRNKGNFPGRFSGRQFSNSRSEMNVSTLELGDSALYLCASSRDRGGDTQYFGPGTRLTVL.

The CDR3 region has the DNA TGCGCCAGCAGCCCATCGGGACACACTGAAGCTTTCTTT. Protein sequence: CASSPSGHTEAFF. The chain employs TRBV5-1 and TRBJ1-1, with TRBD1 as a possible D gene (5 bases). The CDR3 totals 13 residues. V shed 4 bases and J shed 3 bases, with 10 bases lying between them. Germline lookup yields CDR1 SGHRS and CDR2 YFSETQ.

Only a few counts were recorded for this clone. The chain uses TRBV15 and TRBJ2-3; maybe TRBD1 (5 bases). The germline CDR1 and CDR2 sequences are LNHNV and YYDKDF (reference sequence). This CDR3 has 15 residues. Trimming pared 0 bases from V and 6 bases from J, leaving 13 bases between. The CDR3 loop reads CATSRDRVASDTQYF. The CDR3 DNA is TGTGCCACCAGCAGAGACAGGGTGGCCTCGGATACGCAGTATTTT. Complete variable domain (other parts from reference TRBV15 and TRBJ2-3): DAMVIQNPRYQVTQFGKPVTLSCSQTLNHNVMYWYQQKSSQAPKLLFHYYDKDFNNEADTPDNFQSRRPNTSFCFLDIRSPGLGDTAMYLCATSRDRVASDTQYFGPGTRLTVL.

This chain links TRBV6-6 with TRBJ2-2; unclear D gene. The CDR3 is made up of 11 amino acids. The germline V gene encodes CDR1 MNHNY and CDR2 SVGAGI (reference sequence). Trimming stripped 5 bases from V and 5 bases from J, with 3 bases between. This CDR3 reads CASSLTGELFF. The CDR3 nucleotides read TGTGCCAGCAGTCTTACCGGGGAGCTGTTTTTT.

The genes are TRBV27 and TRBJ2-1; 9 bases match TRBD2. V lost 5 bases, J lost 6 bases, and 11 bases stayed unmatched. The germline V gene encodes CDR1 MNHEY and CDR2 SMNVEV (reference sequence). CDR3 length: 16 amino acids. Here the CDR3 reads CASSHLLAGSSNEQFF. The CDR3 bases are TGTGCCAGCAGTCACCTGCTAGCGGGATCGTCCAATGAGCAGTTCTTC.

The table lists this clone with a count of one. The genes are TRBV28 and TRBJ1-4, with TRBD1 matching over 9 bases. From germline, CDR1 is MDHEN and CDR2 SYDVKM. Unmatched junction bases numbered 7, after V lost 6 bases and J lost 8 bases. The CDR3 is 14 residues long. CDR3 sequence: CASRLTGGGEKLFF. CDR3 bases: TGTGCCAGCAGATTAACAGGGGGCGGGGAAAAACTGTTTTTT.

V usage is TRBV30 and J usage is TRBJ2-5, with D hard to call. The CDR3 loop spans 13 amino acids. The germline CDR1 and CDR2 sequences are GTSNPN and SVGIG (reference sequence). The V end was cut by 4 bases, the J end by 3 bases, with 12 bases between. CDR3 DNA sequence: TGTGCCTGGAAAGCGCCACCAAAAGAGACCCAGTACTTC. This encodes CAWKAPPKETQYF.